The rows below give T cell receptor beta chains drawn from one sample of a study of Graves' ophthalmopathy and Graves' hyperthyroidism. TCRdb processed the multiplex PCR reads anew with MiXCR; each CDR3 protein has one entry. The sample has around 1,000,000 distinct CDR3 sequences; about 36% are singletons. The sample comprised peripheral blood or thyroid tissue (not recorded which). These receptor sequences come from an adult man with Graves' hyperthyroidism. CDR3s include the opening cysteine and the closing phenylalanine or tryptophan. A D gene is named only where the DNA matches it firmly. Size is stated for part of the rows, as once, few or many counts, or as a class when the clone is expanded.

abundance: few; d_gene: .; v_gene: TRBV30; j_gene: TRBJ1-6; CDR3nt: TGTGCCTGGAGTGTATCCGGATCAAATTCACCCCTCCACTTT; CDR3aa: CAWSVSGSNSPLHF
abundance: many; d_gene: TRBD1; v_gene: TRBV20-1; j_gene: TRBJ1-6; CDR3nt: TGCAGTGCTGCCCGGGGACAGGCGGGTTCACCCCTCCACTTT; CDR3aa: CSAARGQAGSPLHF
abundance: .; d_gene: .; v_gene: TRBV5-1; j_gene: TRBJ2-3; CDR3nt: TGCGCCAGCAGCTTGTTCAGGGGCCCAGATACGCAGTATTTT; CDR3aa: CASSLFRGPDTQYF
abundance: .; d_gene: .; v_gene: TRBV5-4; j_gene: TRBJ1-2; CDR3nt: TGTGCCAGCAGCCCTGGGGGACATTTCTATGGCTACACCTTC; CDR3aa: CASSPGGHFYGYTF
abundance: few; d_gene: TRBD2; v_gene: TRBV2; j_gene: TRBJ2-7; CDR3nt: TGTGCCAGCATAAGTGGCGGGAGGGCCCCGACGCCGAGTGAGCAGTACTTC; CDR3aa: CASISGGRAPTPSEQYF
abundance: many; d_gene: TRBD2; v_gene: TRBV2; j_gene: TRBJ2-7; CDR3nt: TGTGCCAGCAGTGGGGACGGGACTAGCGGGACCGCCCTACGTGTGCAGTACTTC; CDR3aa: CASSGDGTSGTALRVQYF
abundance: .; d_gene: .; v_gene: TRBV10-3; j_gene: TRBJ1-2; CDR3nt: TGTGCCATCAGTGAGTCGGGGTCTGGCTACACCTTC; CDR3aa: CAISESGSGYTF
abundance: few; d_gene: .; v_gene: TRBV7-8; j_gene: TRBJ1-2; CDR3nt: TGTGCCAGCAGCGGGGATTTCTACTATGGCTACACCTTC; CDR3aa: CASSGDFYYGYTF
abundance: .; d_gene: .; v_gene: TRBV20-1; j_gene: TRBJ1-2; CDR3nt: TGCAGTATGATTAACTATGGCTACACCTTC; CDR3aa: CSMINYGYTF
abundance: .; d_gene: .; v_gene: TRBV3-1; j_gene: TRBJ1-2; CDR3nt: TGTGCCAGCAGCCGACAGGTTAACTATGGCTACACCTTC; CDR3aa: CASSRQVNYGYTF
abundance: few; d_gene: TRBD2; v_gene: TRBV11-2; j_gene: TRBJ2-7; CDR3nt: TGTGCCAGCAGCTCAAGTTGGTTAGCGGGAGCGACGGACGAGCAGTACTTC; CDR3aa: CASSSSWLAGATDEQYF
abundance: .; d_gene: TRBD1; v_gene: TRBV25-1; j_gene: TRBJ1-6; CDR3nt: TGTGCCAGCAGTGCCGACAGGGGGAAGTATAATTCACCCCTCCACTTT; CDR3aa: CASSADRGKYNSPLHF
abundance: .; d_gene: .; v_gene: TRBV14; j_gene: TRBJ1-4; CDR3nt: TGTGCCAGCAGCCAAGTGGACGGGCGAGAAAAACTGTTTTTT; CDR3aa: CASSQVDGREKLFF
abundance: .; d_gene: TRBD1; v_gene: TRBV25-1; j_gene: TRBJ2-5; CDR3nt: TGTGCCAGCAGTTTACAGGGGGCGGGACAAGAGACCCAGTACTTC; CDR3aa: CASSLQGAGQETQYF
abundance: many; d_gene: TRBD1; v_gene: TRBV9; j_gene: TRBJ2-6; CDR3nt: TGTGCCAGCAGCGCCTCCGGGACAGGGAGCTCTGGGGCCAACGTCCTGACTTTC; CDR3aa: CASSASGTGSSGANVLTF
abundance: few; d_gene: .; v_gene: TRBV20-1; j_gene: TRBJ1-1; CDR3nt: TGCAGTGCTAGAGTAGGAAGTGGGGGGTCCGTTTTCAGCACTGAAGCTTTCTTT; CDR3aa: CSARVGSGGSVFSTEAFF
abundance: .; d_gene: .; v_gene: TRBV20-1; j_gene: TRBJ1-3; CDR3nt: TGCAGTGCTAGGCTGTCTGGAAACACCATATATTTT; CDR3aa: CSARLSGNTIYF
abundance: .; d_gene: TRBD1; v_gene: TRBV10-3; j_gene: TRBJ2-5; CDR3nt: TGTGCCATCAGTGAGTCAACGGGACAGGGGCAGGAGACCCAGTACTTC; CDR3aa: CAISESTGQGQETQYF
abundance: many; d_gene: TRBD1; v_gene: TRBV10-3; j_gene: TRBJ2-7; CDR3nt: TGTGCCATCAGCTCCTCGACAGGGGAGGACGAGCAGTACTTC; CDR3aa: CAISSSTGEDEQYF
abundance: .; d_gene: .; v_gene: TRBV19; j_gene: TRBJ1-4; CDR3nt: TGTGCCAGTAGTATCCGGGTTGGCGACGAAAAACTGTTTTTT; CDR3aa: CASSIRVGDEKLFF
abundance: .; d_gene: .; v_gene: TRBV7-2; j_gene: TRBJ2-2; CDR3nt: TGTGCCAGCAGCTCCGGGAGGACAGGGAACACCGGGGAGCTGTTTTTT; CDR3aa: CASSSGRTGNTGELFF
abundance: .; d_gene: TRBD2; v_gene: TRBV7-8; j_gene: TRBJ2-5; CDR3nt: TGTGCCAGCAGTCTCCCTTTGGGACTAGCGGGAGAGGGAGAGACCCAGTACTTC; CDR3aa: CASSLPLGLAGEGETQYF
abundance: many; d_gene: .; v_gene: TRBV25-1; j_gene: TRBJ1-1; CDR3nt: TGTGCCAGCAGTGAAGGGAGGTGGGCTTTCTTT; CDR3aa: CASSEGRWAFF
abundance: few; d_gene: .; v_gene: TRBV10-3; j_gene: TRBJ1-6; CDR3nt: TGTGCCGCGTGGGGGGGGGACGGGCAGCCCCTCCACTTT; CDR3aa: CAAWGGDGQPLHF
abundance: few; d_gene: .; v_gene: TRBV11-2; j_gene: TRBJ1-5; CDR3nt: TGTGCCAGCAGCTTAGCTTGGGGGGATAATCAGCCCCAGCATTTT; CDR3aa: CASSLAWGDNQPQHF
abundance: .; d_gene: .; v_gene: TRBV25-1; j_gene: TRBJ1-1; CDR3nt: TGTGCCAGCTCACCTCGAGATTCCAGGGACACTGAAGCTTTCTTT; CDR3aa: CASSPRDSRDTEAFF
abundance: many; d_gene: .; v_gene: TRBV7-8; j_gene: TRBJ2-2; CDR3nt: TGTGCCAGCAGCTCCGATTCACTGCGCACCGGGGAGCTGTTTTTT; CDR3aa: CASSSDSLRTGELFF
abundance: .; d_gene: TRBD1; v_gene: TRBV29-1; j_gene: TRBJ2-5; CDR3nt: TGCAGCGTGGGCACAGGGGGCTTGCGAGAGACCCAGTACTTC; CDR3aa: CSVGTGGLRETQYF
abundance: .; d_gene: TRBD1; v_gene: TRBV10-3; j_gene: TRBJ1-4; CDR3nt: TGTGCCACCGGTAGGACAGGGGTCGAAAAACTGTTTTTT; CDR3aa: CATGRTGVEKLFF
abundance: many; d_gene: .; v_gene: TRBV7-9; j_gene: TRBJ2-7; CDR3nt: TGTGCCGGACGGACACCCGCCTACGAGCAGTACTTC; CDR3aa: CAGRTPAYEQYF
abundance: .; d_gene: .; v_gene: TRBV18; j_gene: TRBJ2-5; CDR3nt: TGTGCCAGCTCAGAACCGACAGGTCCAGAGACCCAGTACTTC; CDR3aa: CASSEPTGPETQYF
abundance: many; d_gene: .; v_gene: TRBV12-3/TRBV12-4; j_gene: TRBJ1-1; CDR3nt: TGTGCCAGCAGTTGGCAGGGTACCACTGAAGCTTTCTTT; CDR3aa: CASSWQGTTEAFF
abundance: many; d_gene: .; v_gene: TRBV7-9; j_gene: TRBJ2-7; CDR3nt: TGTGCCAGCAGCTTAGATTCAGGGACGAGCGAGCAGTACTTC; CDR3aa: CASSLDSGTSEQYF
abundance: many; d_gene: TRBD1; v_gene: TRBV7-2; j_gene: TRBJ1-2; CDR3nt: TGTGCCAGCAGCTTACCGGGACAGGGGGCTGATGGCTACACCTTC; CDR3aa: CASSLPGQGADGYTF
abundance: few; d_gene: .; v_gene: TRBV4-2; j_gene: TRBJ2-2; CDR3nt: TGTGCCAGCAGCTTTTATAGTAGCAGCACCGGGGAGCTGTTTTTT; CDR3aa: CASSFYSSSTGELFF
abundance: many; d_gene: TRBD2; v_gene: TRBV7-2; j_gene: TRBJ2-5; CDR3nt: TGTGCCAGCAGCTTACAGCGGGGCCCGGAAGAGACCCAGTACTTC; CDR3aa: CASSLQRGPEETQYF
abundance: many; d_gene: .; v_gene: TRBV29-1; j_gene: TRBJ1-2; CDR3nt: TGCAGCGTTGAGAGGGGAATCTACACCTTC; CDR3aa: CSVERGIYTF
abundance: .; d_gene: .; v_gene: TRBV10-3; j_gene: TRBJ2-5; CDR3nt: TGTGCCCATGGGTCCGGGACTCAAGAGACCCAGTACTTC; CDR3aa: CAHGSGTQETQYF
abundance: .; d_gene: TRBD1; v_gene: TRBV29-1; j_gene: TRBJ1-6; CDR3nt: TGCAGCGTTTGGACAGGGGGCGATAATTCACCCCTCCACTTT; CDR3aa: CSVWTGGDNSPLHF
abundance: .; d_gene: .; v_gene: TRBV10-3; j_gene: TRBJ1-2; CDR3nt: TGTGCCAGCAGTGACGCGACAACCCGCTATGGCTACACCTTC; CDR3aa: CASSDATTRYGYTF
abundance: many; d_gene: .; v_gene: TRBV7-9; j_gene: TRBJ2-2; CDR3nt: TGTGCCAGCAGCGCATCCAGGGTCACCGGGGAGCTGTTTTTT; CDR3aa: CASSASRVTGELFF
abundance: few; d_gene: .; v_gene: TRBV7-9; j_gene: TRBJ1-5; CDR3nt: TGTGCCAGCAGCCCCCAGTGGGGGGCAAACCTCCCGGGAAATCAGCCCCAGCATTTT; CDR3aa: CASSPQWGANLPGNQPQHF
abundance: few; d_gene: .; v_gene: TRBV10-3; j_gene: TRBJ1-4; CDR3nt: TGTGCCAGCAGTTCGAACTACAGTTGGGAAAAACTGTTTTTT; CDR3aa: CASSSNYSWEKLFF
abundance: .; d_gene: .; v_gene: TRBV7-8; j_gene: TRBJ1-1; CDR3nt: TGTGCCAGCAGCACAGGCGGGACAAAATTGCCTGAAGCTTTCTTT; CDR3aa: CASSTGGTKLPEAFF
abundance: .; d_gene: .; v_gene: TRBV4-1; j_gene: TRBJ2-2; CDR3nt: TGCGCCAGCAGCCAAGTTTCCCTGTCCGGGGAGCTGTTTTTT; CDR3aa: CASSQVSLSGELFF
abundance: few; d_gene: .; v_gene: TRBV10-2; j_gene: TRBJ1-2; CDR3nt: TGCGCCAGCATGGGACTCGGGGACTACGACTATGGCTACACCTTC; CDR3aa: CASMGLGDYDYGYTF
abundance: many; d_gene: .; v_gene: TRBV20-1; j_gene: TRBJ2-5; CDR3nt: TGCAGTGTACGCGGGATCGGGGAGACCCAGTACTTC; CDR3aa: CSVRGIGETQYF
abundance: .; d_gene: .; v_gene: TRBV7-7; j_gene: TRBJ2-1; CDR3nt: TGTGCTAGCAGCTTAACGGCCGTCAATGAGCAGTTCTTC; CDR3aa: CASSLTAVNEQFF
abundance: many; d_gene: .; v_gene: TRBV20-1; j_gene: TRBJ2-2; CDR3nt: TGCAGTGCTAGAGATCAGTCTATTCGCGGGGGCAACACCGGGGAGCTGTTTTTT; CDR3aa: CSARDQSIRGGNTGELFF
abundance: .; d_gene: .; v_gene: TRBV5-1; j_gene: TRBJ2-7; CDR3nt: TGCGCCAGCAGCCCGAGGACATCCGCCCGGGTCGAGCAGTACTTC; CDR3aa: CASSPRTSARVEQYF
abundance: many; d_gene: .; v_gene: TRBV29-1; j_gene: TRBJ2-7; CDR3nt: TGCAGCGTTCCGGGCGGGGTAGGCGAGCAGTACTTC; CDR3aa: CSVPGGVGEQYF
abundance: few; d_gene: .; v_gene: TRBV7-2; j_gene: TRBJ2-5; CDR3nt: TGTGCCAGCAGCTTACTCTTCCTTGAGCAGTACTTC; CDR3aa: CASSLLFLEQYF
abundance: few; d_gene: TRBD2; v_gene: TRBV7-2; j_gene: TRBJ2-2; CDR3nt: TGTGCCAGCAGCTTAGTAACTAGCGGGAGGGCTCCTTTCCCCGGGGAGCTGTTTTTT; CDR3aa: CASSLVTSGRAPFPGELFF
abundance: many; d_gene: .; v_gene: TRBV19; j_gene: TRBJ1-2; CDR3nt: TGTGCCAGTAGTATGAGGGACCCTTATGGCTACACCTTC; CDR3aa: CASSMRDPYGYTF